This T cell receptor beta chain was observed in a study of shared clonotypes between healthy human individuals. Study-wide findings and caveats: Naive subsets usually exceeded memory subsets in estimated richness.

V was cut by 4 bases and J by 1 base, with 8 bases left in between. The CDR3 consists of 13 residues. Germline V gene data show CDR1 as SGHDT and CDR2 as YYEEEE. Note on this clone: Antigen specificity is unknown.

Profiled with immunoSEQ multiplex PCR; TCRdb holds only in-frame clones, not every one. The sample includes millions of clones, 90% to 95% seen only once; the top ten take 0.13%. This TCR came from a man between 18 and 35 years old in good health. The chain couples TRBV5-6 to TRBJ1-1; D ambiguous. Sequencing input: naive CD4+ T cells sorted from blood. This sample's subset: CD45RA+ positively selected. CDR3 coding DNA: TGTGCCAGCAGCGGCGGATGGAACACTGAAGCTTTCTTT. This encodes CASSGGWNTEAFF.